What follows describes a single TCR beta chain. What it binds is unknown. The sampling schedule covered blood at baseline, cycle 4 day 1, and cycle 7 day 1. The data are from a study of OX40 agonist ivuxolimab in advanced cancers. Study information: At roughly 83% male, the cohort had a mean age of approximately 60 years, ranging from roughly 20 to 79.

Sequenced by immunoSEQ multiplex PCR; TCRdb stores in-frame clones only, minus some. The data show fewer than 60,000 clones, with 80% to 90% seen just once and roughly 0.69% held by the top ten. Study results and limitations: Still undetermined is the antigen specificity of the expanded peripheral T cells.

V lost 6 bases and J lost 3, with 6 bases in between. Germline V gene sequence: CDR1 SQVTM, CDR2 ANQGSEA. CDR3 length equals 10 residues. The chain couples TRBV29-1 to TRBJ2-7; no reliable D call. Sequences were derived from CD4+ or CD8+ T cells sorted from blood, sampled in a trial of the OX40 agonist ivuxolimab. The clonotype was recovered from an adult with an advanced solid tumor such as melanoma, head and neck, liver or kidney cancer. The CDR3 nucleotides read TGCAGCGTCGCGGACTACGAGCAGTACTTC. It is translated as CSVADYEQYF.